Listed here are 7 T cell receptor beta chains from one sample, sequenced in a study of T-cell memory formation after mild COVID-19. TCRdb passed the 5' RACE reads through MiXCR, listing each CDR3 protein once. The sample has more than 300,000 distinct CDR3 sequences, roughly an eighth seen once; the top ten hold roughly a fifth. Sequencing was done on a sample of PBMCs or a T cell subset sorted from them (not recorded which). Source of these receptors: a man between 18 and 35 years old who had mild COVID-19 (a few samples of this study predate the infection). Cell type and time point are not known.

CDR3 coding DNA: TGTGCCAGCAACTTTGGGATGACAGATACGCAGTATTTT. Translating it yields CASNFGMTDTQYF. This chain uses TRBV7-9 with TRBJ2-3, with D unresolved. The CDR3 length is 13 residues. Trimming removed 7 bases from V and 3 bases from J, with 11 bases in between. CDR1 and CDR2 from the germline V gene are SEHNR and FQNEAQ (reference sequence).

This clonotype was seen repeatedly, ten times or more. The genes are TRBV12-3 or TRBV12-4 and TRBJ2-5; D uncertain. The length of the CDR3 is 14 residues. The V and J ends lost 5 bases and 5 bases respectively, with 15 bases between them. CDR3 loop: CASSLIGIEETQYF. The CDR3 nucleotides are TGTGCCAGCAGTCTCATAGGCATCGAGGAGACCCAGTACTTC.

The chain links TRBV27 to TRBJ1-4; possible D gene TRBD1, 6 bases. V shed 4 bases and J shed 3 bases, with 12 bases lying between them. The CDR3 has 15 amino acids. The V gene's germline CDR1 is MNHEY and CDR2 SMNVEV (reference sequence). The CDR3 sequence: CASSWGGGSNEKLFF. The CDR3 bases are TGTGCCAGCAGTTGGGGGGGCGGCTCTAATGAAAAACTGTTTTTT.

This clonotype has only a few counts. The chain uses TRBV7-2 and TRBJ2-1, with 9 positions matching TRBD1. The CDR3 contains 16 residues. V shed 2 bases, J shed 4 bases, and the junction held 6 bases outside the gene matches. Germline values: CDR1 SGHTA, CDR2 FQGNSA. CDR3 loop: CASSLSSGTGYNEQFF. Written as DNA, the CDR3 is TGTGCCAGCAGCTTATCCTCCGGGACAGGGTACAATGAGCAGTTCTTC.

This clonotype appeared many times. The chain employs TRBV20-1 and TRBJ2-3; possibly TRBD2 for D (6 bases). CDR3 length equals 12 residues. Looked up from germline, CDR1 is DFQATT and CDR2 is SNEGSKA (reference sequence). The CDR3 DNA sequence: TGCGTATACGGGGGAAGCACAGATACGCAGTATTTT. Translating gives CVYGGSTDTQYF.

This clonotype was detected a few times. The chain employs TRBV20-1 and TRBJ2-3; D call uncertain. The CDR3 runs 11 residues. Germline V gene lookup returns CDR1 DFQATT and CDR2 SNEGSKA (reference sequence). The V and J ends lost 3 bases and 10 bases respectively, with 11 bases between them. CDR3 protein: CSARGNRAQYF. The CDR3, as DNA: TGCAGTGCTAGGGGGAATCGCGCGCAGTATTTT.

This clonotype was observed a single time. CDR3 sequence (DNA): TGTGCCAGCAGCCCGCTAGCGGGGAACCCCAATGAGCAGTTCTTC. It codes for CASSPLAGNPNEQFF. The chain combines TRBV7-2 with TRBJ2-1; 9 positions match TRBD2. CDR1 is SGHTA, CDR2 FQGNSA, per germline. V lost 5 bases to trimming and J lost 6 bases; unmatched junction nucleotides: 8. This CDR3 region has 15 residues.